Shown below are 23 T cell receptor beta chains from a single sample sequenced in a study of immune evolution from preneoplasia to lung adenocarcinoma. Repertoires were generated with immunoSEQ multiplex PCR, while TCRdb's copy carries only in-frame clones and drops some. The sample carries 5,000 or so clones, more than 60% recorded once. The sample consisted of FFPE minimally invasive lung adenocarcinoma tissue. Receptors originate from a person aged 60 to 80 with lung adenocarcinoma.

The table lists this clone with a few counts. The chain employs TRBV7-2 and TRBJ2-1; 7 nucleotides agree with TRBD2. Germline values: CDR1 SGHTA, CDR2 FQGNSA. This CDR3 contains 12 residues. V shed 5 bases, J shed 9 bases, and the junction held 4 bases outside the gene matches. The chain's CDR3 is CASSPGGVEQFF. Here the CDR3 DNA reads TGTGCCAGCAGCCCTGGGGGGGTTGAGCAGTTCTTC.

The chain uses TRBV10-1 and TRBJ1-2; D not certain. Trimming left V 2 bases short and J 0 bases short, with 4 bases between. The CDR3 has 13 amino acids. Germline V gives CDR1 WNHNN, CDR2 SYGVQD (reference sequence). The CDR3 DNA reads TGCGCCAGCAGTGAGGGGCCTAACTATGGCTACACCTTC. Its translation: CASSEGPNYGYTF.

The CDR3 DNA reads as TGTGCCAGCAGCGAGATTACCATGAACACTGAAGCTTTCTTT. Translation gives CASSEITMNTEAFF. J is TRBJ1-1 and V is TRBV28; D remains unclear. Looked up from germline, CDR1 is MDHEN and CDR2 is SYDVKM. Trimming left V 6 bases short and J 0 bases short, with 11 bases between. The CDR3 totals 14 residues.

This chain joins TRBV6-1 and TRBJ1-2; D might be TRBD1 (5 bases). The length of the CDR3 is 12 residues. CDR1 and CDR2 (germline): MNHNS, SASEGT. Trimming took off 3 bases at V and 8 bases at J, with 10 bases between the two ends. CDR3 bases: TGTGCCAGCAGTGAGCAGGGTCTGGGCTACACCTTC. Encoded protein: CASSEQGLGYTF.

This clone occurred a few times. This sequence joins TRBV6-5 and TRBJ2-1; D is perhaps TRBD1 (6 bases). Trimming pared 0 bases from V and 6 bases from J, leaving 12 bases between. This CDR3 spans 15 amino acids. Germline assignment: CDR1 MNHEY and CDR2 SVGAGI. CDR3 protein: CASSYSHGGSNEQFF. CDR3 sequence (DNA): TGTGCCAGCAGTTACTCCCATGGGGGCTCCAATGAGCAGTTCTTC.

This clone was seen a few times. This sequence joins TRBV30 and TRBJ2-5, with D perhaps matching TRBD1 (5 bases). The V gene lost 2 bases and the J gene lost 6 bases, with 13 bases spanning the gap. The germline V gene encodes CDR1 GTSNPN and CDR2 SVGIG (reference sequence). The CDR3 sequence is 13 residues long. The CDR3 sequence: CAWSPGQIQTQYF. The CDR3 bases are TGTGCCTGGAGTCCTGGACAAATACAGACCCAGTACTTC.

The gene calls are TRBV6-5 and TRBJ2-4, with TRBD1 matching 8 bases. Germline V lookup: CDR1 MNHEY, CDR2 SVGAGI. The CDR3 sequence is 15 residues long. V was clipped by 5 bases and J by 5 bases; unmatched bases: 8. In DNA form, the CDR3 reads TGTGCCAGCAGTCAGACTCAGGGGGCCCAAAACATTCAGTACTTC. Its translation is CASSQTQGAQNIQYF.

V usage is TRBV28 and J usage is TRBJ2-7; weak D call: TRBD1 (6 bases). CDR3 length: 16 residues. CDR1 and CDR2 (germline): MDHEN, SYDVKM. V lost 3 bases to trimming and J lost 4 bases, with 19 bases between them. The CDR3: CASSFSPRGRYYEQYF. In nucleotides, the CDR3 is TGTGCCAGCAGTTTTTCCCCCAGGGGTCGATATTACGAGCAGTACTTC. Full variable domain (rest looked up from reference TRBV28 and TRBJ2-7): DVKVTQSSRYLVKRTGEKVFLECVQDMDHENMFWYRQDPGLGLRLIYFSYDVKMKEKGDIPEGYSVSREKKERFSLILESASTNQTSMYLCASSFSPRGRYYEQYFGPGTRLTVT.

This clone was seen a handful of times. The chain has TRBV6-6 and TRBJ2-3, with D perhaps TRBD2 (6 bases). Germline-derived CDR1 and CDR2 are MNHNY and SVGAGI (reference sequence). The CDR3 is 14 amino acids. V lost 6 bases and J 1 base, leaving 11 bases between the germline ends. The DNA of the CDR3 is TGTGCCAGCAGGCGGGACTTCGGCACAGATACGCAGTATTTT. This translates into CASRRDFGTDTQYF.

The CDR3 sequence: CAISGTGNANTIYF. The CDR3 nucleotides read TGTGCCATCAGTGGGACAGGGAACGCAAACACCATATATTTT. The chain employs TRBV10-3 and TRBJ1-3, with 8 nucleotides matching TRBD1. Germline CDR1 ENHRY, CDR2 SYGVKD. This CDR3 region has 14 residues. Trimming at V came to 4 bases and at J to 6 bases, leaving 5 bases not matched to a gene.

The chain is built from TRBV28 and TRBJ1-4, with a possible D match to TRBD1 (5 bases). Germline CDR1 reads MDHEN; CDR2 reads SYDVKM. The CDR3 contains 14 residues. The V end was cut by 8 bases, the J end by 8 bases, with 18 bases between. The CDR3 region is CASQARGYGEKLFF. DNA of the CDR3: TGTGCCAGCCAGGCAAGGGGATACGGGGAAAAACTGTTTTTT.

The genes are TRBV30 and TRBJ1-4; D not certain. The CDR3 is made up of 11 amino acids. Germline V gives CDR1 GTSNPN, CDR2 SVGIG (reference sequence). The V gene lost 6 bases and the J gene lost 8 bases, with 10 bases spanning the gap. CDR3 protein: CACIKGEKLFF. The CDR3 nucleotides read TGTGCCTGTATAAAAGGGGAAAAACTGTTTTTT.

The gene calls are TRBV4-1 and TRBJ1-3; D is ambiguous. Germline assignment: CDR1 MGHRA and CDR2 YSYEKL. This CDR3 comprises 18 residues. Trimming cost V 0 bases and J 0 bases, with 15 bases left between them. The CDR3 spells CASSQEISRIGSGNTIYF. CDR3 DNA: TGCGCCAGCAGCCAAGAGATATCACGAATCGGCTCTGGAAACACCATATATTTT.

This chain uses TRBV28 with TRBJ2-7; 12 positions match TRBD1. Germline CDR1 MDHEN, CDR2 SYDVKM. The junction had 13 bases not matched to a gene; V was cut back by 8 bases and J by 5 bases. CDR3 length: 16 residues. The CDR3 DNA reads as TGTGCCAGCCGATTTCATTCCGGGACAGGGGGCCACGAGCAGTACTTC. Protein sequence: CASRFHSGTGGHEQYF.

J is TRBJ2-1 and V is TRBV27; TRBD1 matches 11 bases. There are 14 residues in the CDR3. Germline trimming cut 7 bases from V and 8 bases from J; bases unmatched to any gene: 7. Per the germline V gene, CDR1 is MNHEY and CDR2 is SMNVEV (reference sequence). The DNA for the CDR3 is TGTGCCAGCATCTCCGGGACAGGGGGGTATGAGCAGTTCTTC. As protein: CASISGTGGYEQFF.

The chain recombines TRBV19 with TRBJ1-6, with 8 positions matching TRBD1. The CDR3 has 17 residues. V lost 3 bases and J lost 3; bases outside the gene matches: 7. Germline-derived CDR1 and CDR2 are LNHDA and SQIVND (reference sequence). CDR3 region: CASSMGTGNLYNSPLHF. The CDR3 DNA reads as TGTGCCAGTAGTATGGGGACAGGCAACCTCTATAATTCACCCCTCCACTTT.

The CDR3 DNA reads as TGCGCCAGCAGTGAGTGGGGCGGAGAGACCCAGTACTTC. Its protein product is CASSEWGGETQYF. The chain uses TRBV5-1 and TRBJ2-5; the D gene is possibly TRBD1 (5 bases). The CDR3 consists of 13 residues. The V gene lost 5 bases and the J gene lost 4 bases, with 12 bases spanning the gap. CDR1 SGHRS and CDR2 YFSETQ come from the germline V gene. Full variable domain (outside the CDR3, taken from reference TRBV5-1 and TRBJ2-5): KAGVTQTPRYLIKTRGQQVTLSCSPISGHRSVSWYQQTPGQGLQFLFEYFSETQRNKGNFPGRFSGRQFSNSRSEMNVSTLELGDSALYLCASSEWGGETQYFGPGTRLLVL.

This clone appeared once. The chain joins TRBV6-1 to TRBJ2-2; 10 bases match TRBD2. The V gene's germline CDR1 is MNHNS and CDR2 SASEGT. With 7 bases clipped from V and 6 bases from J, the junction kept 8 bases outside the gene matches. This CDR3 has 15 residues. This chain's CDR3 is CASKVGTSVPGELFF. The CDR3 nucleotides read TGTGCCAGCAAGGTCGGGACTAGCGTGCCCGGGGAGCTGTTTTTT.

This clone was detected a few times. The CDR3 here is CASSLGYEQYF. Here the CDR3 DNA reads TGTGCCAGCAGCTTGGGCTACGAGCAGTACTTC. The rearrangement joins TRBV13 to TRBJ2-7, with no clear D. The germline gives CDR1 PRHDT, CDR2 FYEKMQ (reference sequence). Trimming took 3 bases from V and 3 from J, leaving 3 bases between them. The CDR3 covers 11 residues.

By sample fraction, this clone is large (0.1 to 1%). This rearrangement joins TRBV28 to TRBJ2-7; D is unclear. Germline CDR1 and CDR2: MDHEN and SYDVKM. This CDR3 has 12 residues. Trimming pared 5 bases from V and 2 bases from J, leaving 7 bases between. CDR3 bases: TGTGCCAGCAGTAGGTGGGCCTACGAGCAGTACTTC. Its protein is CASSRWAYEQYF. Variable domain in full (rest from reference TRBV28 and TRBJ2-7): DVKVTQSSRYLVKRTGEKVFLECVQDMDHENMFWYRQDPGLGLRLIYFSYDVKMKEKGDIPEGYSVSREKKERFSLILESASTNQTSMYLCASSRWAYEQYFGPGTRLTVT.

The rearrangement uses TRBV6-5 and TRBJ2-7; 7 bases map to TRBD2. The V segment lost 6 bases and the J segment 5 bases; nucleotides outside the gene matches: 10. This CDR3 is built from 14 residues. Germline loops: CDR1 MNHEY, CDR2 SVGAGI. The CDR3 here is CASSQSEGGHEQYF. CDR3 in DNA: TGTGCCAGCAGCCAATCGGAGGGAGGGCACGAGCAGTACTTC.

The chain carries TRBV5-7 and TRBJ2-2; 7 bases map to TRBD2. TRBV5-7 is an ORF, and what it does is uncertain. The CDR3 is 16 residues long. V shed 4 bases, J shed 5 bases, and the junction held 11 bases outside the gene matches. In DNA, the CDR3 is TGTGCCAGCAGCGGGCAGGCGGGAGCAAGGACCGGGGAGCTGTTTTTT. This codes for CASSGQAGARTGELFF.

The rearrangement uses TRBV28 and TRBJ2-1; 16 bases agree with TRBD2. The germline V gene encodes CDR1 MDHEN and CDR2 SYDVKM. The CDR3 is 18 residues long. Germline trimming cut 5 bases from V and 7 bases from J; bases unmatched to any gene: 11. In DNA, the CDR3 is TGTGCCAGCAGTCTGGGACTAGCGGGAGGGCCAGTAAAGAATGAGCAGTTCTTC. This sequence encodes CASSLGLAGGPVKNEQFF.